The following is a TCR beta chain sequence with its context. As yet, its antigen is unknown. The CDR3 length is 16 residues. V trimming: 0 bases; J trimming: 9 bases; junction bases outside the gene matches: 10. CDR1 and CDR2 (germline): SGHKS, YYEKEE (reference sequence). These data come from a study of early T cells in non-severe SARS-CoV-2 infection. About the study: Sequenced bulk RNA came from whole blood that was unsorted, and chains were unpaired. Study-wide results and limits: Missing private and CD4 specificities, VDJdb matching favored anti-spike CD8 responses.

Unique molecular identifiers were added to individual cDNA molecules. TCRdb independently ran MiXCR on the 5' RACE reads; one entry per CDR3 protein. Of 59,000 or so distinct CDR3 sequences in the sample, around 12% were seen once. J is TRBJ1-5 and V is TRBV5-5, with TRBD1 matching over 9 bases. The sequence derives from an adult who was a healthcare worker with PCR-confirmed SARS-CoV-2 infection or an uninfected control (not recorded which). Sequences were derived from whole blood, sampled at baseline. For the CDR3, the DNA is TGTGCCAGCAGCTTGGATGAGGTGACAGGGGGGTTGCCCCAGCATTTT. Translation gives CASSLDEVTGGLPQHF. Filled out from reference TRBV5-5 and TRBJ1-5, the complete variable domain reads DAGVTQSPTHLIKTRGQQVTLRCSPISGHKSVSWYQQVLGQGPQFIFQYYEKEERGRGNFPDRFSARQFPNYSSELNVNALLLGDSALYLCASSLDEVTGGLPQHFGDGTRLSIL.